This is a list of T cell receptor beta chains from one sample in a study of technical replicates of blood from four donors. Here immunoSEQ multiplex PCR was the method, and the copy in TCRdb shows in-frame clones only, minus some. The profile shows 60,000 to 85,000 clones, approximately 94% of them singletons. Sequenced: T cells isolated from PBMCs. These receptors all come from a human donor in good health. Each CDR3 is given with its conserved first and last residue. Each record gives: CDR3 protein, CDR3 DNA, clone size, J gene, D gene, V gene. The D gene is left open where the match is weak. Not every row has a clone size; where given, it reads once, few, many or a size class.

CASSLGVKLFF | TGTGCCAGCAGCCTAGGGGTAAAACTGTTTTTT | . | TRBJ1-4 | . | TRBV5-8
CASSRARTGEQYF | TGTGCCAGCTCACGGGCGCGGACGGGGGAGCAGTACTTC | once | TRBJ2-7 | . | TRBV18
CASVGSGRAVGELFF | TGTGCCAGCGTAGGTAGCGGGAGGGCCGTCGGGGAGCTGTTTTTT | . | TRBJ2-2 | TRBD2 | TRBV13
CASQGVCGTDTQYF | TGTGCCTCCCAGGGGGTTTGCGGCACAGATACGCAGTATTTT | . | TRBJ2-3 | . | TRBV12-1
CTSSHGHTDTQYF | TGCACCAGCAGCCACGGTCACACAGATACGCAGTATTTT | . | TRBJ2-3 | . | TRBV1
CASSIRTGMADTQYF | TGTGCCAGTAGTATACGGACAGGGATGGCTGATACGCAGTATTTT | . | TRBJ2-3 | TRBD1 | TRBV19
CASSFKGGALGYTF | TGTGCCAGCAGCTTTAAGGGAGGGGCTCTTGGCTACACCTTC | . | TRBJ1-2 | . | TRBV5-4
CAISLTGEGVVEAFF | TGTGCCATCAGCCTGACAGGGGAGGGGGTTGTTGAAGCTTTCTTT | . | TRBJ1-1 | TRBD1 | TRBV10-3
CASTPLTVSSYEQYF | TGTGCCAGCACCCCTCTCACAGTGAGCTCCTACGAGCAGTACTTC | once | TRBJ2-7 | . | TRBV11-2
CASSEFGGTGNEKLFF | TGTGCCAGCAGTGAATTTGGAGGGACTGGTAATGAAAAACTGTTTTTT | . | TRBJ1-4 | . | TRBV25-1
CASSIDLGLPGEQYF | TGTGCCAGTAGTATAGATCTGGGACTCCCCGGCGAGCAGTACTTC | . | TRBJ2-7 | . | TRBV19
CASSAQGAGNTIYF | TGTGCCAGCAGCGCACAGGGGGCTGGAAACACCATATATTTT | once | TRBJ1-3 | TRBD1 | TRBV7-9
CASSSGAGEGYTF | TGTGCCAGCAGCTCAGGGGCGGGCGAGGGCTACACCTTC | . | TRBJ1-2 | . | TRBV7-2
CASSEGPFTSYGYTF | TGTGCCAGCAGTGAAGGGCCTTTTACCTCCTATGGCTACACCTTC | once | TRBJ1-2 | . | TRBV6-1
CSAGLANYEQYF | TGCAGCGCCGGACTCGCCAACTACGAGCAGTACTTC | once | TRBJ2-7 | . | TRBV29-1
CASSYWGTGSEKLFF | TGTGCCAGCAGTTACTGGGGGACAGGGTCTGAAAAACTGTTTTTT | . | TRBJ1-4 | TRBD1 | TRBV6-5
CASSLGGQKGQETQYF | TGTGCCAGCAGCTTGGGGGGCCAAAAGGGCCAAGAGACCCAGTACTTC | once | TRBJ2-5 | . | TRBV5-4
CASSQDHRDNEQYF | TGCGCCAGCAGCCAAGATCACAGGGACAACGAGCAGTACTTC | few | TRBJ2-7 | . | TRBV4-3
CSAIPRDRGHEQYF | TGCAGCGCCATACCCCGAGACAGGGGTCACGAGCAGTACTTC | . | TRBJ2-7 | TRBD1 | TRBV29-1
CASSPTRGGQFEQFF | TGCGCCAGCAGCCCGACCCGGGGAGGACAATTTGAGCAGTTCTTC | . | TRBJ2-1 | . | TRBV4-1
CAWSLYRGVGNQPQHF | TGTGCCTGGAGTCTTTACAGGGGGGTGGGCAATCAGCCCCAGCATTTT | . | TRBJ1-5 | TRBD1 | TRBV30
CASSEGRGRDEQFF | TGTGCCAGCAGTGAGGGAAGAGGGCGGGATGAGCAGTTCTTC | once | TRBJ2-1 | . | TRBV6-1
CSVTGTSTNEQFF | TGCAGCGTCACCGGGACTAGTACCAATGAGCAGTTCTTC | . | TRBJ2-1 | TRBD2 | TRBV29-1
CATLWTSGKYEQYF | TGTGCCACCCTTTGGACTAGCGGGAAGTACGAGCAGTACTTC | . | TRBJ2-7 | TRBD2 | TRBV28
CAISFDRGRRAEAFF | TGTGCCATCAGTTTTGACAGGGGGCGGCGGGCCGAAGCTTTCTTT | . | TRBJ1-1 | TRBD1 | TRBV10-3
CASSYVAGQDTQYF | TGTGCCAGCAGCTACGTGGCAGGGCAGGATACGCAGTATTTT | . | TRBJ2-3 | . | TRBV7-9
CASSLRQGAYEQYF | TGTGCCAGCAGTTTAAGACAGGGGGCCTACGAGCAGTACTTC | . | TRBJ2-7 | TRBD1 | TRBV27
CASSQGLAETQYF | TGTGCCAGCAGCCAAGGACTAGCGGAGACCCAGTACTTC | . | TRBJ2-5 | TRBD2 | TRBV4-2
CASSLTRTSGRLEGGTDTQYF | TGTGCCAGCAGCTTAACCCGGACTAGCGGGAGGCTCGAAGGGGGCACAGATACGCAGTATTTT | once | TRBJ2-3 | TRBD2 | TRBV13
CASSQDPGKTQYF | TGTGCCAGCAGCCAAGATCCAGGCAAGACCCAGTACTTC | . | TRBJ2-5 | . | TRBV14
CASSYPTGGGLAFF | TGTGCCAGCAGTTACCCAACTGGGGGGGGTTTGGCTTTCTTT | . | TRBJ1-1 | . | TRBV6-5
CASSYLWPSGMGEQFF | TGTGCCAGCAGTTACCTTTGGCCTAGCGGGATGGGTGAGCAGTTCTTC | . | TRBJ2-1 | TRBD2 | TRBV6-5
CASSVGTKQGNEQFF | TGTGCCAGCAGCGTAGGAACAAAACAGGGCAATGAGCAGTTCTTC | . | TRBJ2-1 | . | TRBV9
CASSQTQGAGTEAFF | TGTGCCAGCAGTCAGACCCAGGGGGCTGGTACTGAAGCTTTCTTT | . | TRBJ1-1 | TRBD1 | TRBV2
CASSLGGRGTETQYF | TGCGCCAGCAGCTTGGGCGGGAGGGGGACAGAGACCCAGTACTTC | . | TRBJ2-5 | TRBD2 | TRBV5-1
CASSLSSGRGETQYF | TGTGCCAGCAGCTTATCTAGCGGGAGGGGGGAGACCCAGTACTTC | . | TRBJ2-5 | TRBD2 | TRBV7-9
CAWSPTRTDTQYF | TGTGCCTGGAGTCCAACTAGGACAGATACGCAGTATTTT | . | TRBJ2-3 | . | TRBV30
CASSLWSAGDKNIQYF | TGTGCCAGCAGTTTGTGGAGCGCGGGGGACAAAAACATTCAGTACTTC | . | TRBJ2-4 | TRBD2 | TRBV28
CAISEVLLANTGELFF | TGTGCCATCAGTGAGGTCCTCCTAGCAAACACCGGGGAGCTGTTTTTT | . | TRBJ2-2 | . | TRBV10-3
CASSVGGGLNTIYF | TGTGCCAGCAGCGTAGGGGGAGGTTTGAACACCATATATTTT | . | TRBJ1-3 | . | TRBV9
CASSWTGETYGYTF | TGTGCCAGCAGTTGGACAGGGGAAACCTATGGCTACACCTTC | . | TRBJ1-2 | TRBD1 | TRBV27
CASSDGTLINEQFF | TGTGCCAGCAGCGACGGGACTCTTATCAATGAGCAGTTCTTC | . | TRBJ2-1 | . | TRBV5-8
CASSLAGDGEQYF | TGTGCCAGCAGCCTCGCGGGGGACGGCGAGCAGTACTTC | . | TRBJ2-7 | TRBD2 | TRBV27
CASSEEGAANEKLFF | TGTGCCAGCAGTGAAGAGGGGGCAGCTAATGAAAAACTGTTTTTT | once | TRBJ1-4 | TRBD1 | TRBV2
CASRLTGEFQETQYF | TGTGCCAGCAGACTGACAGGGGAATTCCAAGAGACCCAGTACTTC | . | TRBJ2-5 | TRBD1 | TRBV6-5
CASSPTGSGNQPQHF | TGTGCCAGCAGCCCTACAGGGTCCGGCAATCAGCCCCAGCATTTT | . | TRBJ1-5 | . | TRBV28
CASSSGDQPQHF | TGTGCCAGCAGTTCAGGGGATCAGCCCCAGCATTTT | . | TRBJ1-5 | . | TRBV28
CATTSAESRETQYF | TGTGCCACCACTAGTGCCGAGTCGCGGGAGACCCAGTACTTC | . | TRBJ2-5 | . | TRBV6-5
CASSPRAVNYGYTF | TGTGCCAGCTCACCCAGGGCCGTTAACTATGGCTACACCTTC | . | TRBJ1-2 | . | TRBV18
CASSLSARTVNEQFF | TGTGCCAGCAGTTTATCCGCTCGGACAGTTAATGAGCAGTTCTTC | . | TRBJ2-1 | . | TRBV27
CATRDSVGNYGYTF | TGTGCCACCAGGGACAGCGTCGGGAACTATGGCTACACCTTC | . | TRBJ1-2 | TRBD1 | TRBV10-3
CSAGPELSSGAYEQYF | TGCAGCGCGGGCCCAGAATTATCTAGCGGGGCCTACGAGCAGTACTTC | . | TRBJ2-7 | TRBD2 | TRBV29-1